The 10 T cell receptor beta chains in this list originate from one sample, sequenced in a study of T cell changes during pregnancy in multiple sclerosis (dated by TCRdb to the late 2010s). Receptor libraries were prepared by the immunoSEQ multiplex PCR assay. Imported from immuneACCESS, the table was reduced by TCRdb to in-frame sequences with V and J called. These copies leave out some clones; in studies compared against another copy, an unresolved V gene accounts for under half, and the cause of the remainder is not known. The sample data list roughly 90,000 clones, and 90% to 95% of these were observed just once. The top ten clonotypes cover 3.5% to 4.5% of the sample. The input for sequencing was peripheral blood, taken in the first trimester of pregnancy. The receptors here all came from a female donor with multiple sclerosis, enrolled in a pregnancy study.

The rearrangement uses TRBV7-9 and TRBJ1-1; TRBD1 is a possible D gene (6 bases). This CDR3 is built from 16 residues. Trimming took 5 bases from V and 1 from J, leaving 17 bases between them. The germline CDR1 and CDR2 sequences are SEHNR and FQNEAQ (reference sequence). This CDR3 reads CASSPRGGRENTEAFF. DNA for the CDR3: TGTGCCAGCAGCCCACGCGGGGGCCGAGAGAACACTGAAGCTTTCTTT.

The rearrangement joins TRBV19 to TRBJ1-5; D not resolved. The CDR3 contains 16 residues. Germline CDR1 LNHDA, CDR2 SQIVND (reference sequence). Trimming cost V 5 bases and J 9 bases, with 23 bases left between them. The CDR3, as DNA: TGTGCCAGTAGTCCATTGACGTCGGGTTTTGGTGGGCCCCAGCATTTT. This sequence encodes CASSPLTSGFGGPQHF. Together with reference TRBV19 and TRBJ1-5, the CDR3 gives the full variable domain: DGGITQSPKYLFRKEGQNVTLSCEQNLNHDAMYWYRQDPGQGLRLIYYSQIVNDFQKGDIAEGYSVSREKKESFPLTVTSAQKNPTAFYLCASSPLTSGFGGPQHFGDGTRLSIL.

The chain couples TRBV11-2 to TRBJ1-1; D not resolved. The V and J ends lost 1 base and 4 bases respectively, with 19 bases between them. Germline CDR1 SGHAT, CDR2 FQNNGV. This CDR3 has 17 amino acids. As DNA, the CDR3 is TGTGCCAGCAGCTTAGGGAGACCGGCCGGCCTCCGCACTGAAGCTTTCTTT. This sequence encodes CASSLGRPAGLRTEAFF.

The chain recombines TRBV9 with TRBJ2-3, with 10 bases matching TRBD2. The CDR3 extends over 15 amino acids. The germline V gene encodes CDR1 SGDLS and CDR2 YYNGEE. The trim removed 3 bases at V and 1 base at J, leaving 2 bases unmatched. Written as DNA, the CDR3 is TGTGCCAGCAGCGAGCTAGCGGGGGGCACAGATACGCAGTATTTT. This encodes CASSELAGGTDTQYF.

This clone showed up just once. The V and J genes are TRBV6-5 and TRBJ1-1; TRBD1 agrees at 8 bases. Germline trimming cut 3 bases from V and 4 bases from J; bases unmatched to any gene: 4. CDR3 length: 14 residues. Germline V gene data show CDR1 as MNHEY and CDR2 as SVGAGI. This CDR3 reads CASSYKQGGTEAFF. The CDR3 DNA reads TGTGCCAGCAGTTATAAACAGGGGGGCACTGAAGCTTTCTTT.

The chain links TRBV5-1 to TRBJ1-1; D is unclear. The CDR3 runs 15 residues. V was clipped by 1 base and J by 0 bases, with 10 bases between them. Looked up from germline, CDR1 is SGHRS and CDR2 is YFSETQ. CDR3 in DNA: TGCGCCAGCAGCTTGATTCCAGGTTTGAACACTGAAGCTTTCTTT. Translation gives CASSLIPGLNTEAFF.

This chain links TRBV12-2 with TRBJ1-1; the table's TRBD1 call for D was not verified on the DNA. TRBV12-2 corresponds to a pseudogene. The CDR3 runs to 15 residues. The CDR3 DNA sequence: TGTGCAAGTCGCTCGTATGGACAGGGGGTCACTGAAGCTTTCTTT. Protein sequence: CASRSYGQGVTEAFF.

The chain has TRBV30 and TRBJ2-1; TRBD2 might be the D (5 bases). Germline CDR1 and CDR2: GTSNPN and SVGIG (reference sequence). This CDR3 is built from 14 residues. With 2 bases removed from V and 0 bases from J, the gap between germline ends came to 8 bases. The CDR3 sequence: CAWSTGSSYNEQFF. The CDR3 bases are TGTGCCTGGAGTACGGGGAGCTCCTACAATGAGCAGTTCTTC.

The V call is TRBV20-1, the J call TRBJ1-3; D is unresolved. Germline V lookup: CDR1 DFQATT, CDR2 SNEGSKA (reference sequence). V was trimmed by 6 bases and J by 4 bases, leaving 7 bases between them. The CDR3 spans 11 residues. Here the CDR3 DNA reads TGCAGTGCACAGAGAGGAAACACCATATATTTT. Translating gives CSAQRGNTIYF.

The chain has TRBV18 and TRBJ1-2; possible D gene TRBD1, 5 bases. Per the germline V gene, CDR1 is KGHSH and CDR2 is LQKENI. The ends were cut back, 5 bases at V and 5 bases at J, with 12 bases in the middle. This CDR3 has 13 amino acids. The DNA for the CDR3 is TGTGCCAGCTCATCGGACATGATATATGGCTACACCTTC. Its translation: CASSSDMIYGYTF.